Included here is one T cell receptor (beta chain) sequence, with context. Its antigen is currently not known. No much larger clonotype is one base removed from it; base qualities were not supplied. Measured from the cysteine to the phenylalanine, the CDR3 is 12 residues long. CDR3 DNA is the only sequence kept; it has 36 bases, read in frame from the first base. For CDR1 and CDR2, the germline V gene lists SGHNT and YENEEA. Trimming at the junction amounts to 6 bases on V and 1 base on J, and the germline ends lie 6 bases apart. Unsorted PBMC libraries were generated from 2 million PBMCs stored in RNAlater at -80 °C until RNA extraction. The multiple sclerosis patients were enrolled in a US clinical protocol that used magnetic resonance imaging to evaluate disease progression. PBMCs were separated from peripheral blood using Ficoll-Hypaque density gradient centrifugation and then cryopreserved in liquid nitrogen.

To synthesize cDNA, template-switch 5'RACE was performed with a primer carrying a 10-nucleotide random unique molecular identifier so that each TCR transcript was tagged. Every sequencing run yielded over 160 million TCR-beta sequences covering 15-18 subjects. The RNeasy kit was used to extract total RNA. The KAPA Real-time Library Amplification kit was used to amplify TCR-beta VDJ regions with primers targeting the TCR constant region and the 5'RACE anchor. A first PCR added sample indexes and Illumina adaptors, and a second PCR then raised library yield. After Ampure bead purification, the TCR product of roughly 650 bp was size-selected on a 2% E-gel SizeSelection system. Before pooling, libraries had their quality checked on a Bioanalyzer, their concentration measured with Qubit, and their quantity determined with the Kapa Library Quantification kit. Libraries were sequenced paired-end 2 x 150 bp on an Illumina HiSeq 2500. To increase sequence diversity, about 23-32% phiX was spiked into each library pool. As for how the authors treated the data: The UMI-based MiGEC pipeline processed quality-filtered reads and removed over 85% of raw TCR sequences during error correction. IMGT germline references were used for alignment of VDJ genes, and clonotypes were defined by a unique CDR3 amino acid sequence together with V-J genes. Clonal expansion, Shannon diversity, and CDR3 relatedness (CalcPairwiseDistances, ClusterSamples) were evaluated with VDJtools, and phylogenetic trees were built with CLCbio workbench. Expanded clones were defined as having at least 8 unique UMIs, based on coefficient-of-variation modelling across technical triplicates. TCRdb applied fastp at Q25 and MiXCR to the public reads, then kept only in-frame beta chains. Every entry covers one CDR3 protein and lists the most common genes and DNA from its rows. TCRdb assigned the V and J calls; the authors' analysis was not used. In this sample the table shows approximately 100,000 distinct CDR3 sequences, 3% to 4.5% of which occur a single time. The ten biggest clones cover 6% of the sample.

This entry belongs to a study of neurological immune-mediated disorders (dated by TCRdb to the late 2010s). About the full investigation: Among the roughly 34 multiple sclerosis patients, relapsing-remitting MS was present in around 31 and secondary progressive MS was present in 3. Of the approximately 70 subjects in the cohort, about 15 were HAM/TSP patients, roughly 35 were multiple sclerosis patients, and about 20 were healthy controls. Longitudinal samples, technical triplicates and paired sorted CD4+ and CD8+ T-cell subsets, alongside PBMC samples, were included among the 106 TCR-beta libraries. Using UMI-based sequencing, the study compared peripheral blood TCR-beta repertoires from patients with HTLV-I-associated myelopathy (HAM/TSP), patients with multiple sclerosis, and healthy controls. General conclusions and limits of the study: Across subjects, expanded clones never shared an identical CDR3 amino acid sequence, which suggests that the TCR-beta repertoires in every group were private. The highest TCR clonal expansion was observed in HAM/TSP patients, whereas the lowest was observed in MS patients, even when compared with healthy controls. The MS cluster showed no association with clinical or MRI features, and the authors stated that larger cohorts are needed. Repertoires from 18 of 34 MS patients were grouped by phylogenetic analysis into a cluster of related CDR3 sequences, suggesting a possible repertoire-level signature.

The rearrangement combines TRBV11-3 with TRBJ1-1; the D gene cannot be resolved reliably. This clonotype originated in a woman aged 18-35 years with multiple sclerosis. The sequenced sample was PBMCs. At the DNA level, the sequence is TGTGCCAGCAGTCGGGGGAACACTGAAGCTTTCTTT. It is translated as CASSRGNTEAFF.